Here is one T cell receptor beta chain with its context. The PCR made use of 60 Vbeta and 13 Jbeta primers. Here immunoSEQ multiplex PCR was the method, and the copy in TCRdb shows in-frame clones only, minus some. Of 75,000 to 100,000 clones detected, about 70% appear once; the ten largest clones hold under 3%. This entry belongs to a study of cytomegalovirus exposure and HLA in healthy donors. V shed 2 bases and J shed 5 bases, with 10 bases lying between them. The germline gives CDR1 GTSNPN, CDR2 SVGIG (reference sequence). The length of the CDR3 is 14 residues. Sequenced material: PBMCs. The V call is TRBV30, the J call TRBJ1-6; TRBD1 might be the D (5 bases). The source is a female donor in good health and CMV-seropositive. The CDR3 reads CAWSIRVDNSPLHF. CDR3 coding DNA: TGTGCCTGGAGTATCAGGGTGGATAATTCACCCCTCCACTTT.